The entry that follows covers one T cell receptor beta chain sequence. What this receptor recognizes is not known. No base-level quality is on record; no much larger clone is a single base apart. Donors were 30 to 45 systemically healthy Caucasian individuals from Russia aged roughly 6 to 95 years. Around 9.7 milliliters of peripheral blood were collected from each donor into EDTA-treated Vacutainer tubes. Ficoll-Paque density-gradient centrifugation was used to isolate PBMCs, with at least 6.5 million obtained per sample. Total RNA was extracted from PBMCs with Trizol reagent, with at least 5 micrograms obtained per sample. The percentages of naive CD45RAhigh/CD27high T cells were determined by flow cytometry on a PBMC aliquot from every donor. V sheds 6 bases and J sheds 7 bases, leaving 13 bases between their ends. CDR1 and CDR2, looked up from the germline V gene, are SNHLY and FYNNEI. Measured from the cysteine to the phenylalanine, the CDR3 is 14 residues long. Left in the record is the CDR3 DNA by itself, 42 bases read in frame from the first base.

The sample comes from a study of blood T cells in healthy people across ages (dated by TCRdb to 2015 to 2017). Turning to the overall study: Template switching captured roughly one uniquely barcoded TCR beta cDNA molecule per two T cells in model experiments. Using deep sequencing normalized with unique cDNA molecular identifiers, the study measured how TCR beta repertoire diversity changes with age. Donors were grouped into four age groups: young (average roughly 16 years), middle-aged (about 38), aged (62) and long-lived (around 80). To avoid experimental bias, donors of different ages were distributed randomly across sequencing lanes. For two donors (one aged 18 to 29 and one aged 80 or older), the study analyzed two additional independent replicas of 1 million unique cDNA reads from the same blood draw.

Overall study results and their limits: Conclusive comparison of naive and antigen-experienced compartments was prevented by the profiling of bulk unsorted PBMCs. Compared with the aged group, the long-lived group had more naive CD4+ T cells, fewer expanded clones and increased TCR diversity, suggesting age selection. Estimates of total diversity from one million sequenced T cells were regarded as lower bounds and underestimates. The percentage of naive T cells measured by flow cytometry correlated strongly with observed TCR beta diversity. Donor CMV infection status was unknown, potentially confounding age-related changes in expanded clonotypes. Observed TCR beta diversity per million T cells fell roughly linearly with age, and a significant reduction was already apparent by age around 44.

Libraries were prepared through 5' RACE. The sequencer was an Illumina HiSeq 2500. The second PCR ran for roughly 7 to 11 cycles and used a J-beta primer mix along with a sample-barcoded 5' primer. Each TCR beta cDNA molecule received a unique molecular identifier from a template-switch 5' adaptor carrying 12 random nucleotides. Each sample yielded at least 2.5 million CDR3-containing paired-end reads. All of the RNA was converted into first-strand cDNA using the Mint cDNA synthesis kit, with a TRBC-specific oligonucleotide serving as the primer. Following uracil-DNA glycosylase treatment, all cDNA underwent a first 18-cycle PCR with the universal primers M1SS and BC2_uni_R. The original pipeline was this. For normalization, 1 million high-quality reads, each with a distinct molecular identifier, were randomly selected from each sample. Reads sharing molecular identifiers were discarded rather than binned into consensus sequences. MiTCR, run with a Q25 quality threshold and the strictest error-elimination algorithm, handled CDR3 identification, clonotype clustering and error correction. Lower-bound total TCR beta diversity was estimated with a nonparametric unseen species model using Euler transformation. The public reads were quality trimmed at Q25 with fastp and then assembled into clones with MiXCR by TCRdb, keeping productive beta chains. When rows share a CDR3 protein, they turn into one entry using the most common DNA and genes. These V and J calls originate from TCRdb's pipeline instead of the authors' own analysis. Here the sample has hundreds of thousands of distinct CDR3 sequences; about 42% occur a single time. The ten most abundant clones make up around 21% of the sample.

The sequenced sample was blood. In this chain, TRBV2 is recombined with TRBJ1-6; TRBD1 is a weak D gene call, 6 bases matching. This sequence originates from a man aged 60 to 69 in good health. The CDR3 corresponds to CASSFRDKNSPLHF. In nucleotides, the sequence is TGTGCCAGCAGCTTCCGGGACAAAAATTCACCCCTCCACTTT.